Presented here are 26 T cell receptor beta chains from one specimen sequenced in a study of blood T cell repertoires in COVID-19. Repertoires were generated with immunoSEQ multiplex PCR, while TCRdb's copy carries only in-frame clones and drops some. Seen here are around 140,000 clones, roughly four fifths observed once, and the top ten hold about 16%. Sequencing was done on a sample of peripheral blood. All receptors derive from a human donor with acute or convalescent COVID-19. The donor label of this sample is uncertain.

The J gene is TRBJ1-1, the V gene TRBV28; 8 bases agree with TRBD1. Germline V gene data show CDR1 as MDHEN and CDR2 as SYDVKM. V was clipped by 7 bases and J by 1 base; unmatched bases: 5. This CDR3 has 14 residues. The CDR3 DNA sequence: TGTGCCAGCAATCAGGGGGCGGCGAACACTGAAGCTTTCTTT. This translates into CASNQGAANTEAFF.

This clone is a singleton in its sample. The V gene is TRBV5-1, the J gene TRBJ2-7; 7 nucleotides agree with TRBD1. Germline V gene data show CDR1 as SGHRS and CDR2 as YFSETQ. The trim removed 4 bases at V and 3 bases at J, leaving 10 bases unmatched. The CDR3 is 15 amino acids. The CDR3 here is CASSPDVGQDYEQYF. CDR3 sequence (DNA): TGCGCCAGCAGCCCGGACGTTGGACAGGACTACGAGCAGTACTTC. The whole variable domain, filled in from reference TRBV5-1 and TRBJ2-7, reads KAGVTQTPRYLIKTRGQQVTLSCSPISGHRSVSWYQQTPGQGLQFLFEYFSETQRNKGNFPGRFSGRQFSNSRSEMNVSTLELGDSALYLCASSPDVGQDYEQYFGPGTRLTVT.

This rearrangement joins TRBV3-1 (or the pseudogene TRBV3-2) to TRBJ1-3, with 7 bases aligning to TRBD1. Trimming took 1 base from V and 2 from J; bases not matched to a gene: 2. The CDR3 has 15 amino acids. The germline CDR1 and CDR2 sequences are LGHDT and YNNKEL (reference sequence). CDR3 coding DNA: TGTGCCAGCAGCCAAGTAACAGGGGCTGGAAACACCATATATTTT. Translation gives CASSQVTGAGNTIYF.

The rearrangement joins TRBV4-2 to TRBJ2-3, with TRBD1 matching 12 bases. V gave up 4 bases and J gave up 3 bases; unmatched junction bases: 14. The CDR3 runs to 19 residues. The germline CDR1 and CDR2 sequences are LGHNA and YNFKEQ. In DNA, the CDR3 is TGTGCCAGCAGCCGAAAAACCGGGACAGGGGGCGCGAGGACAGATACGCAGTATTTT. It yields the protein CASSRKTGTGGARTDTQYF.

The V gene is TRBV12-3 or TRBV12-4, the J gene TRBJ1-6, with unresolved D. The CDR3 contains 12 residues. V lost 6 bases, J lost 13 bases, and 13 bases lay in between. CDR3: CASSLQHRPLHF. CDR3 DNA: TGTGCCAGCAGCCTACAGCACCGGCCCCTCCACTTT.

The chain employs TRBV4-2 and TRBJ2-6, with D maybe TRBD2 (7 bases). Germline V gene sequence: CDR1 LGHNA, CDR2 YNFKEQ. V shed 5 bases and J shed 4 bases, with 15 bases lying between them. This CDR3 has 16 residues. The CDR3 sequence: CASSKGGSLGANVLTF. In DNA form, the CDR3 reads TGTGCCAGCAGCAAGGGGGGGTCTCTGGGGGCCAACGTCCTGACTTTC.

Only one count was recorded for this clone. This rearrangement joins TRBV2 to TRBJ1-5; 8 bases line up with TRBD1. The germline V gene has CDR1 SNHLY and CDR2 FYNNEI. This CDR3 region has 16 residues. Trimming took 2 bases from V and 1 from J; bases not matched to a gene: 4. The CDR3 coding sequence is TGTGCCAGCAGTGAAAGGACAGGGAACAGCAATCAGCCCCAGCATTTT. It translates to CASSERTGNSNQPQHF.

The chain employs TRBV9 and TRBJ1-4, with D maybe TRBD1 (5 bases). Trimming took off 1 base at V and 4 bases at J, with 11 bases between the two ends. The CDR3 contains 15 residues. The germline gives CDR1 SGDLS, CDR2 YYNGEE. The DNA for the CDR3 is TGTGCCAGCAGCGTACGGCCCGACAGTAATGAAAAACTGTTTTTT. Its protein product is CASSVRPDSNEKLFF. Supplemented by reference TRBV9 and TRBJ1-4, the full variable domain reads DSGVTQTPKHLITATGQRVTLRCSPRSGDLSVYWYQQSLDQGLQFLIQYYNGEERAKGNILERFSAQQFPDLHSELNLSSLELGDSALYFCASSVRPDSNEKLFFGSGTQLSVL.

In nucleotides, the CDR3 is TGTGCCATCAACAGACAGGGTTCCACAGATACGCAGTATTTT. Protein sequence: CAINRQGSTDTQYF. The chain couples TRBV10-3 to TRBJ2-3, with 7 bases that match TRBD1. The V gene end was trimmed by 7 bases and the J gene end by 2 bases; junction bases not matched to a gene: 6. The CDR3 extends over 14 amino acids. Per the germline V gene, CDR1 is ENHRY and CDR2 is SYGVKD.

This chain links TRBV5-1 with TRBJ2-1, with 13 bases fitting TRBD2. Germline values: CDR1 SGHRS, CDR2 YFSETQ. The CDR3 spans 15 residues. With 5 bases clipped from V and 8 bases from J, the junction kept 7 bases outside the gene matches. Written as DNA, the CDR3 is TGCGCCAGCAGTTATCGACTAGCGGGGGGCGATGAGCAGTTCTTC. The encoded protein is CASSYRLAGGDEQFF.

In its sample, this clone was seen once. The rearrangement uses TRBV19 and TRBJ1-2; no definite D call. Germline V gene sequence: CDR1 LNHDA, CDR2 SQIVND (reference sequence). There are 12 residues in the CDR3. V lost 3 bases and J lost 5, with 7 bases in between. The CDR3 nucleotides read TGTGCCAGTAGTATCCCGAGGTATGGCTACACCTTC. Translating it yields CASSIPRYGYTF.

The CDR3 DNA sequence: TGTGCCAGCAGCATCGACAGGGGAGGCGATGGCTACACCTTC. Translating it yields CASSIDRGGDGYTF. This chain uses TRBV7-9 with TRBJ1-2, with 8 bases identical to TRBD1. This CDR3 spans 14 amino acids. J gave up 6 bases and V 5 bases, and 8 bases lay outside the gene matches. CDR1 is SEHNR, CDR2 FQNEAQ, per germline (reference sequence).

The J gene is TRBJ2-3, the V gene TRBV5-1; 7 bases are a match to TRBD1. Germline values: CDR1 SGHRS, CDR2 YFSETQ. V shed 4 bases and J 1 base; nucleotides not matched to a gene: 6. The CDR3 has 15 residues. Written as DNA, the CDR3 is TGCGCCAGCAGCACAGAGGGGGCCCGCACAGATACGCAGTATTTT. Translated: CASSTEGARTDTQYF.

This clone was counted a single time. The chain has TRBV10-3 and TRBJ1-1; D perhaps matches TRBD1 (5 bases). CDR1 is ENHRY and CDR2 is SYGVKD in the germline V gene. V was pared by 8 bases and J by 2 bases, with 21 bases between. CDR3 length: 16 residues. The chain's CDR3 is CAIFEGGAGKNTEAFF. DNA for the CDR3: TGTGCCATCTTCGAGGGAGGGGCCGGAAAAAACACTGAAGCTTTCTTT.

This clone was observed a few times. The V call is TRBV27, the J call TRBJ1-1; possibly TRBD1 for D (5 bases). This CDR3 is built from 13 residues. Germline lookup yields CDR1 MNHEY and CDR2 SMNVEV (reference sequence). Between the trimmed V and J ends, which lost 8 bases and 1 base, there was a span of 11 bases. Written as DNA, the CDR3 is TGTGCCAGCGGATCAACAGGGAACACTGAAGCTTTCTTT. It codes for CASGSTGNTEAFF.

This clone was observed once. The chain carries TRBV11-3 and TRBJ2-1, with D perhaps matching TRBD2 (6 bases). CDR3 length: 15 amino acids. Germline V gives CDR1 SGHNT, CDR2 YENEEA. The V end was cut by 2 bases, the J end by 3 bases, with 11 bases between. CDR3 in amino acids: CASSLRSGDYNEQFF. The CDR3 coding sequence is TGTGCCAGCAGCTTAAGGTCGGGGGACTACAATGAGCAGTTCTTC.

V gene TRBV7-9 combines with J gene TRBJ1-2; D unclear. The germline gives CDR1 SEHNR, CDR2 FQNEAQ (reference sequence). V gave up 5 bases and J gave up 4 bases, with 11 bases separating them. The CDR3 spans 13 residues. CDR3 DNA sequence: TGTGCCAGCAGCCTCGGGTCTGGCTATGGCTACACCTTC. This gives the protein CASSLGSGYGYTF.

This clone was counted between two and nine times. The chain is built from TRBV5-1 and TRBJ1-6; 8 bases match TRBD1. The ends lost 4 bases at V and 9 bases at J; junction bases unmatched: 6. This CDR3 has 14 amino acids. Looked up from germline, CDR1 is SGHRS and CDR2 is YFSETQ. CDR3 DNA: TGCGCCAGCAGCATTGGACAGGGTGGTTCACCCCTCCACTTT. It is translated as CASSIGQGGSPLHF.

The chain is built from TRBV18 and TRBJ1-3; perhaps TRBD1 as D (5 bases). Per germline, CDR1 KGHSH and CDR2 LQKENI. CDR3 length: 18 amino acids. V lost 0 bases and J lost 0, with 15 bases in between. In nucleotides, the CDR3 is TGTGCCAGCTCACCACCACTTTATGACAGCTACTCTGGAAACACCATATATTTT. This translates into CASSPPLYDSYSGNTIYF.

The chain uses TRBV6-6 and TRBJ2-3; 9 nucleotides align to TRBD2. In germline, CDR1 is MNHNY, CDR2 SVGAGI (reference sequence). The CDR3 contains 17 residues. V was clipped by 5 bases and J by 5 bases; unmatched bases: 14. The CDR3 reads CASSPKGRGGQVDTQYF. The CDR3 DNA reads TGTGCCAGCAGTCCGAAGGGGCGGGGGGGCCAGGTAGATACGCAGTATTTT.

DNA of the CDR3: TGTGCCAGCAGCTTAGCTCGGTCGGGCAATCAGCCCCAGCATTTT. Its translation is CASSLARSGNQPQHF. This sequence joins TRBV7-2 and TRBJ1-5, with no clear D. Germline CDR1 and CDR2: SGHTA and FQGNSA. V lost 0 bases, J lost 2 bases, and 8 bases lay in between. The CDR3 covers 15 residues. The whole variable domain, remainder taken from reference TRBV7-2 and TRBJ1-5, is GAGVSQSPSNKVTEKGKDVELRCDPISGHTALYWYRQSLGQGLEFLIYFQGNSAPDKSGLPSDRFSAERTGGSVSTLTIQRTQQEDSAVYLCASSLARSGNQPQHFGDGTRLSIL.

The chain combines TRBV5-4 with TRBJ1-6; D is perhaps TRBD1 (6 bases). The CDR3 has 14 amino acids. Per the germline V gene, CDR1 is SGHNT and CDR2 is YYREEE (reference sequence). V gave up 1 base and J gave up 9 bases, with 11 bases separating them. The CDR3 is CASSLKGDSSPLHF. CDR3 DNA sequence: TGTGCCAGCAGCTTGAAGGGGGATTCTTCACCCCTCCACTTT.

The table lists this clone with a count of one. The chain recombines TRBV13 with TRBJ1-1; D possibly corresponds to TRBD1 (5 bases). V shed 6 bases and J shed 0 bases, with 14 bases lying between them. Germline values: CDR1 PRHDT, CDR2 FYEKMQ (reference sequence). This CDR3 is 15 amino acids long. Here the CDR3 DNA reads TGTGCCAGCAGTCCCCTGGGGGGAATGAACACTGAAGCTTTCTTT. Encoded protein: CASSPLGGMNTEAFF. Full variable domain (outside the CDR3, taken from reference TRBV13 and TRBJ1-1): AAGVIQSPRHLIKEKRETATLKCYPIPRHDTVYWYQQGPGQDPQFLISFYEKMQSDKGSIPDRFSAQQFSDYHSELNMSSLELGDSALYFCASSPLGGMNTEAFFGQGTRLTVV.

J is TRBJ1-6 and V is TRBV24-1, with a weak D call TRBD1 (5 bases). Deletions cut 0 bases from V and 13 bases from J, with 15 bases between. The germline V gene has CDR1 KGHDR and CDR2 SFDVKD. CDR3 length equals 15 residues. CDR3 in amino acids: CATSDLARAPYPLHF. In DNA form, the CDR3 reads TGTGCCACCAGTGATTTGGCCAGGGCACCTTACCCCCTCCACTTT.

The CDR3 spells CAWSTGQGYTF. CDR3 nucleotide sequence: TGTGCCTGGAGCACAGGGCAAGGCTACACCTTC. This rearrangement joins TRBV30 to TRBJ1-2, with a weak D call TRBD1 (6 bases). The CDR3 covers 11 residues. Germline V gives CDR1 GTSNPN, CDR2 SVGIG (reference sequence). V dropped 3 bases and J dropped 8 bases, with 10 bases sitting between them.

The V and J genes are TRBV5-6 and TRBJ1-1; unclear D gene. Trimming cost V 0 bases and J 0 bases, with 3 bases left between them. This CDR3 is built from 13 residues. Germline CDR1 and CDR2: SGHDT and YYEEEE. CDR3 bases: TGTGCCAGCAGCTTGGCAGTGAACACTGAAGCTTTCTTT. It is translated as CASSLAVNTEAFF.